This is a list of T cell receptor beta chains from one sample in a study of beta chain features in type 1 diabetes. Clones were read by immunoSEQ multiplex PCR, and TCRdb kept only the in-frame ones, dropping some. The data hold 40,000 to 65,000 clones, with under 75% observed a single time. The sequenced sample was stem cell memory CD4+ T cells from blood. These receptors were obtained from a woman aged 25 to 39 with type 1 diabetes. Each CDR3 is given with its conserved first and last residue. A D gene is named only where the DNA matches it firmly. Clone size, where shown, is once, few, many, or a class for clones that have expanded.

V gene: TRBV5-1; clone size: .; J gene: TRBJ2-1; D gene: TRBD2; CDR3 protein: CASSLVGRAPYNEQFF; CDR3 DNA: TGCGCCAGCAGCTTGGTAGGGAGGGCCCCTTACAATGAGCAGTTCTTC
V gene: TRBV7-9; clone size: .; J gene: TRBJ2-7; D gene: .; CDR3 protein: CASSSYYEQYF; CDR3 DNA: TGTGCCAGCAGCTCCTACTACGAGCAGTACTTC
V gene: TRBV7-3; clone size: few; J gene: TRBJ2-2; D gene: .; CDR3 protein: CASSLRPSVLAGELFF; CDR3 DNA: TGTGCCAGCAGCTTAAGGCCAAGTGTCCTGGCCGGGGAGCTGTTTTTT
V gene: TRBV9; clone size: .; J gene: TRBJ2-3; D gene: .; CDR3 protein: CASSVGEGEVDTQYF; CDR3 DNA: TGTGCCAGCAGCGTAGGGGAAGGGGAGGTAGATACGCAGTATTTT
V gene: TRBV6-1; clone size: .; J gene: TRBJ1-5; D gene: .; CDR3 protein: CASISTTSRQPQHF; CDR3 DNA: TGTGCCAGCATTTCAACCACCTCCAGGCAGCCCCAGCATTTT
V gene: TRBV7-3; clone size: .; J gene: TRBJ2-7; D gene: .; CDR3 protein: CASSLVGGSYEQYF; CDR3 DNA: TGTGCCAGCAGCCTAGTGGGGGGCTCCTACGAGCAGTACTTC
V gene: TRBV28; clone size: .; J gene: TRBJ1-1; D gene: .; CDR3 protein: CASRSLMNTEAFF; CDR3 DNA: TGTGCCAGCAGAAGCCTCATGAACACTGAAGCTTTCTTT
V gene: TRBV30; clone size: .; J gene: TRBJ2-1; D gene: TRBD2; CDR3 protein: CAWSPGGYEQFF; CDR3 DNA: TGTGCCTGGAGTCCGGGGGGTTATGAGCAGTTCTTC
V gene: TRBV11-3; clone size: .; J gene: TRBJ2-1; D gene: .; CDR3 protein: CASSQGTGTSNEQFF; CDR3 DNA: TGTGCCAGCAGCCAGGGGACAGGGACTAGCAATGAGCAGTTCTTC
V gene: TRBV7-7; clone size: .; J gene: TRBJ2-1; D gene: TRBD1; CDR3 protein: CASSTGQENEQFF; CDR3 DNA: TGTGCTAGCAGCACCGGACAGGAAAATGAGCAGTTCTTC
V gene: TRBV7-9; clone size: once; J gene: TRBJ2-1; D gene: TRBD2; CDR3 protein: CASRPGRVPPYNEQFF; CDR3 DNA: TGTGCCAGCAGACCAGGGAGGGTCCCTCCCTACAATGAGCAGTTCTTC
V gene: TRBV5-1; clone size: .; J gene: TRBJ1-4; D gene: .; CDR3 protein: CASSLAEGANEKLFF; CDR3 DNA: TGCGCCAGCAGCTTGGCCGAGGGGGCTAATGAAAAACTGTTTTTT
V gene: TRBV7-9; clone size: few; J gene: TRBJ1-2; D gene: .; CDR3 protein: CASSLGQANYGYTF; CDR3 DNA: TGTGCCAGCAGCTTAGGACAGGCGAACTATGGCTACACCTTC
V gene: TRBV5-4; clone size: .; J gene: TRBJ2-5; D gene: TRBD2; CDR3 protein: CASSDGSGRAGETQYF; CDR3 DNA: TGTGCCAGCAGCGACGGTAGCGGGAGGGCCGGAGAGACCCAGTACTTC
V gene: TRBV5-4; clone size: once; J gene: TRBJ1-1; D gene: .; CDR3 protein: CASSGRQGNTEAFF; CDR3 DNA: TGTGCCAGCAGCGGAAGGCAGGGGAACACTGAAGCTTTCTTT
V gene: TRBV4-1; clone size: once; J gene: TRBJ1-2; D gene: .; CDR3 protein: CASSHVGSYGYTF; CDR3 DNA: TGCGCCAGCAGCCACGTCGGGTCCTATGGCTACACCTTC
V gene: TRBV5-1; clone size: .; J gene: TRBJ2-2; D gene: .; CDR3 protein: CASSFPRGEELFF; CDR3 DNA: TGCGCCAGCAGCTTCCCCCGCGGTGAGGAGCTGTTTTTT
V gene: TRBV9; clone size: .; J gene: TRBJ1-2; D gene: .; CDR3 protein: CASSARDTSPLGYTF; CDR3 DNA: TGTGCCAGCAGCGCCCGGGACACTTCCCCCCTTGGCTACACCTTC
V gene: TRBV5-1; clone size: .; J gene: TRBJ1-1; D gene: .; CDR3 protein: CASSPQVGLSTEAFF; CDR3 DNA: TGCGCCAGCAGCCCCCAGGTCGGTTTGAGCACTGAAGCTTTCTTT
V gene: TRBV4-1; clone size: .; J gene: TRBJ1-2; D gene: TRBD1; CDR3 protein: CASSQDGQGLSGYTF; CDR3 DNA: TGCGCCAGCAGCCAAGACGGACAGGGTCTGTCTGGCTACACCTTC
V gene: TRBV28; clone size: .; J gene: TRBJ1-3; D gene: .; CDR3 protein: CASGLFSGNTIYF; CDR3 DNA: TGTGCCAGTGGGCTCTTCTCTGGAAACACCATATATTTT
V gene: TRBV18; clone size: .; J gene: TRBJ2-2; D gene: .; CDR3 protein: CASSRGVSNTGELFF; CDR3 DNA: TGTGCCAGCTCGCGGGGAGTATCCAACACCGGGGAGCTGTTTTTT
V gene: TRBV6-6; clone size: few; J gene: TRBJ1-4; D gene: TRBD1; CDR3 protein: CASRRGRDEKLFF; CDR3 DNA: TGTGCCAGCAGGAGGGGGCGGGATGAAAAACTGTTTTTT
V gene: TRBV9; clone size: once; J gene: TRBJ2-4; D gene: TRBD2; CDR3 protein: CASSVGSSGNIQYF; CDR3 DNA: TGTGCCAGCAGCGTAGGATCTAGCGGAAACATTCAGTACTTC
V gene: TRBV20-1; clone size: .; J gene: TRBJ2-3; D gene: .; CDR3 protein: CSAGQGDTQYF; CDR3 DNA: TGCAGTGCTGGACAAGGAGATACGCAGTATTTT
V gene: TRBV30; clone size: .; J gene: TRBJ2-5; D gene: .; CDR3 protein: CAWSPGAETQYF; CDR3 DNA: TGTGCCTGGAGCCCAGGGGCAGAGACCCAGTACTTC
V gene: TRBV5-4; clone size: few; J gene: TRBJ1-2; D gene: TRBD1; CDR3 protein: CASSFDRGNGYTF; CDR3 DNA: TGTGCCAGCAGCTTTGACAGGGGCAATGGCTACACCTTC
V gene: TRBV29-1; clone size: .; J gene: TRBJ2-3; D gene: .; CDR3 protein: CSVEDLSSTDTQYF; CDR3 DNA: TGCAGCGTTGAAGATCTATCTAGCACAGATACGCAGTATTTT
V gene: TRBV7-7; clone size: .; J gene: TRBJ2-7; D gene: TRBD1; CDR3 protein: CASSSGTGDVYEQYF; CDR3 DNA: TGTGCTAGCAGCTCAGGGACAGGGGATGTCTACGAGCAGTACTTC
V gene: TRBV19; clone size: .; J gene: TRBJ2-7; D gene: .; CDR3 protein: CASTYQGEQYF; CDR3 DNA: TGTGCCAGTACCTACCAGGGCGAGCAGTACTTC
V gene: TRBV14; clone size: .; J gene: TRBJ1-2; D gene: TRBD1; CDR3 protein: CASSQTGGSYGYTF; CDR3 DNA: TGTGCCAGCAGCCAAACAGGGGGCTCCTATGGCTACACCTTC
V gene: TRBV27; clone size: .; J gene: TRBJ2-3; D gene: TRBD2; CDR3 protein: CASSSTREGLDTQYF; CDR3 DNA: TGTGCCAGCAGTTCTACTCGGGAGGGGCTAGATACGCAGTATTTT
V gene: TRBV11-2; clone size: .; J gene: TRBJ2-3; D gene: TRBD2; CDR3 protein: CASSLRASGRPSHF; CDR3 DNA: TGTGCCAGCAGCTTAAGGGCTAGCGGGAGGCCTTCGCATTTT
V gene: TRBV7-8; clone size: .; J gene: TRBJ2-6; D gene: .; CDR3 protein: CASSLDSSGANVLTF; CDR3 DNA: TGTGCCAGCAGCTTAGACAGCTCTGGGGCCAACGTCCTGACTTTC
V gene: TRBV19; clone size: .; J gene: TRBJ2-3; D gene: .; CDR3 protein: CATDSGTDTQYF; CDR3 DNA: TGTGCCACGGACAGTGGCACAGATACGCAGTATTTT
V gene: TRBV29-1; clone size: .; J gene: TRBJ2-7; D gene: TRBD1; CDR3 protein: CSGSTGGPYEQYF; CDR3 DNA: TGCAGCGGATCGACAGGGGGGCCCTACGAGCAGTACTTC
V gene: TRBV25-1; clone size: .; J gene: TRBJ2-5; D gene: TRBD2; CDR3 protein: CASSSAGGETQYF; CDR3 DNA: TGTGCCAGCAGTTCGGCGGGAGGGGAGACCCAGTACTTC
V gene: TRBV28; clone size: .; J gene: TRBJ2-2; D gene: .; CDR3 protein: CASSPFRGETGELFF; CDR3 DNA: TGTGCCAGCAGCCCCTTTCGCGGGGAGACCGGGGAGCTGTTTTTT
V gene: TRBV11-1; clone size: .; J gene: TRBJ2-5; D gene: .; CDR3 protein: CASSPQTGLQETQYF; CDR3 DNA: TGTGCCAGCAGCCCTCAGACAGGCCTCCAAGAGACCCAGTACTTC
V gene: TRBV7-9; clone size: .; J gene: TRBJ2-1; D gene: TRBD1; CDR3 protein: CASSSLGTDYNEQFF; CDR3 DNA: TGTGCCAGCAGCTCGCTCGGGACAGACTACAATGAGCAGTTCTTC
V gene: TRBV7-7; clone size: .; J gene: TRBJ2-7; D gene: TRBD1; CDR3 protein: CASSLPPTGDEQYF; CDR3 DNA: TGTGCTAGCAGTCTCCCCCCGACAGGGGACGAGCAGTACTTC
V gene: TRBV2; clone size: .; J gene: TRBJ2-3; D gene: TRBD2; CDR3 protein: CASSPGEGLAGAQYF; CDR3 DNA: TGTGCCAGCAGTCCTGGCGAAGGACTAGCGGGAGCGCAGTATTTT
V gene: TRBV4-2; clone size: .; J gene: TRBJ2-1; D gene: .; CDR3 protein: CASSLPPSRESGEQFF; CDR3 DNA: TGTGCCAGCAGCCTCCCACCATCACGGGAAAGTGGTGAGCAGTTCTTC
V gene: TRBV7-8; clone size: .; J gene: TRBJ2-7; D gene: .; CDR3 protein: CASSPRREIRYF; CDR3 DNA: TGTGCCAGCAGCCCGAGACGGGAAATTCGGTACTTC
V gene: TRBV18; clone size: few; J gene: TRBJ1-1; D gene: .; CDR3 protein: CASSPYGENTEAFF; CDR3 DNA: TGTGCCAGCTCACCATACGGTGAGAACACTGAAGCTTTCTTT
V gene: TRBV29-1; clone size: .; J gene: TRBJ2-1; D gene: .; CDR3 protein: CSAARGERKFF; CDR3 DNA: TGCAGCGCCGCCCGCGGGGAAAGAAAATTCTTC
V gene: TRBV10-3; clone size: .; J gene: TRBJ2-1; D gene: TRBD2; CDR3 protein: CAISGTSGREYNEQFF; CDR3 DNA: TGTGCCATCAGCGGGACTAGCGGGAGGGAGTACAATGAGCAGTTCTTC
V gene: TRBV4-1; clone size: .; J gene: TRBJ2-3; D gene: .; CDR3 protein: CASSQQGDTQYF; CDR3 DNA: TGCGCCAGCAGCCAGCAGGGAGATACGCAGTATTTT
V gene: TRBV6-4; clone size: .; J gene: TRBJ1-1; D gene: .; CDR3 protein: CASSDSGRLSEAFF; CDR3 DNA: TGTGCCAGCAGTGACTCCGGCAGGCTCTCTGAAGCTTTCTTT
V gene: TRBV28; clone size: .; J gene: TRBJ2-7; D gene: TRBD2; CDR3 protein: CASPRSLAGLDHEQYF; CDR3 DNA: TGTGCCAGCCCTAGGTCACTAGCGGGACTCGACCACGAGCAGTACTTC
V gene: TRBV5-1; clone size: .; J gene: TRBJ2-7; D gene: TRBD2; CDR3 protein: CASRETGGEQYF; CDR3 DNA: TGCGCCAGCAGAGAAACGGGAGGAGAGCAGTACTTC
V gene: TRBV28; clone size: .; J gene: TRBJ1-4; D gene: .; CDR3 protein: CASSPPGESGKLFF; CDR3 DNA: TGTGCCAGCAGTCCCCCAGGGGAGAGTGGAAAACTGTTTTTT
V gene: TRBV10-1; clone size: .; J gene: TRBJ2-1; D gene: TRBD2; CDR3 protein: CASSESTSGRGEQFF; CDR3 DNA: TGCGCCAGCAGTGAGTCGACTAGCGGGAGGGGTGAGCAGTTCTTC
V gene: TRBV5-1; clone size: .; J gene: TRBJ2-2; D gene: .; CDR3 protein: CASSLVAWGNGELFF; CDR3 DNA: TGCGCCAGCAGCCTAGTAGCGTGGGGAAACGGGGAGCTGTTTTTT
V gene: TRBV9; clone size: .; J gene: TRBJ2-7; D gene: .; CDR3 protein: CASSGGAPATYEQYF; CDR3 DNA: TGTGCCAGCAGCGGGGGAGCTCCCGCGACTTACGAGCAGTACTTC